The rows below give T cell receptor beta chains drawn from one sample of a study of blood T cell repertoires in COVID-19. The protocol was immunoSEQ multiplex PCR, while the TCRdb copy is restricted to in-frame clones and leaves out a portion. The sample holds some 150,000 clones, about nine tenths seen once. What was sequenced was peripheral blood. Receptors originate from a woman aged 45-59 years with acute or convalescent COVID-19. CDR3s include the opening cysteine and the closing phenylalanine or tryptophan. The order of the fields is CDR3 protein, CDR3 DNA, clone size, V gene, D gene, J gene. D genes are given only for firm matches. Clone size is stated in some rows and not others, as once, few, many or a class when expanded.

CDR3 protein: CASSATRSGRGYTF
CDR3 DNA: TGTGCCAGCAGCGCCACTAGGAGTGGGCGAGGCTACACCTTC
clone size: -
V gene: TRBV7-2
D gene: -
J gene: TRBJ1-2

CDR3 protein: CSVAKTGTNYGYTF
CDR3 DNA: TGCAGCGTGGCAAAGACAGGAACCAACTATGGCTACACCTTC
clone size: once
V gene: TRBV29-1
D gene: -
J gene: TRBJ1-2

CDR3 protein: CASSETAGNQPQHF
CDR3 DNA: TGTGCCAGCAGCGAAACAGCTGGAAATCAGCCCCAGCATTTT
clone size: -
V gene: TRBV3-1/TRBV3-2
D gene: -
J gene: TRBJ1-5

CDR3 protein: CASSEVTNPRQRNTEAFF
CDR3 DNA: TGCGCCAGCAGTGAGGTTACCAATCCGAGACAGCGGAACACTGAAGCTTTCTTT
clone size: once
V gene: TRBV10-2
D gene: -
J gene: TRBJ1-1

CDR3 protein: CASSSNSGANVLTF
CDR3 DNA: TGTGCCAGCAGTTCAAACTCTGGGGCCAACGTCCTGACTTTC
clone size: -
V gene: TRBV2
D gene: -
J gene: TRBJ2-6

CDR3 protein: CASSPSGGGDTQYF
CDR3 DNA: TGCGCCAGCAGCCCCTCGGGCGGGGGAGATACGCAGTATTTT
clone size: -
V gene: TRBV5-1
D gene: TRBD2
J gene: TRBJ2-3

CDR3 protein: CASSPGQGFGYGYTF
CDR3 DNA: TGTGCCAGCTCACCGGGACAGGGATTCGGGTATGGCTACACCTTC
clone size: -
V gene: TRBV18
D gene: TRBD1
J gene: TRBJ1-2

CDR3 protein: CASSLGLENYGYTF
CDR3 DNA: TGTGCCAGCAGCTTAGGACTGGAGAACTATGGCTACACCTTC
clone size: -
V gene: TRBV7-9
D gene: -
J gene: TRBJ1-2

CDR3 protein: CASMRESPSMNTEAFF
CDR3 DNA: TGCGCCAGCATGCGGGAAAGTCCCTCCATGAACACTGAAGCTTTCTTT
clone size: -
V gene: TRBV10-1
D gene: -
J gene: TRBJ1-1

CDR3 protein: CASSLGRQGAYNEQFF
CDR3 DNA: TGTGCCAGCAGCTTAGGGCGACAGGGGGCCTACAATGAGCAGTTCTTC
clone size: -
V gene: TRBV7-2
D gene: TRBD1
J gene: TRBJ2-1

CDR3 protein: CASTPFGGSGELFF
CDR3 DNA: TGTGCCAGCACCCCGTTTGGGGGGTCCGGGGAGCTGTTTTTT
clone size: -
V gene: TRBV11-2
D gene: -
J gene: TRBJ2-2

CDR3 protein: CASTPVAGNSPLHF
CDR3 DNA: TGTGCCAGTACCCCTGTGGCGGGTAATTCACCCCTCCACTTT
clone size: -
V gene: TRBV19
D gene: -
J gene: TRBJ1-6

CDR3 protein: CASSLGQGVGSPLHF
CDR3 DNA: TGTGCCAGCAGTTTGGGACAGGGAGTAGGGTCACCCCTCCACTTT
clone size: -
V gene: TRBV27
D gene: TRBD1
J gene: TRBJ1-6

CDR3 protein: CSGGTGLFSAEAFF
CDR3 DNA: TGCAGCGGCGGGACAGGGTTGTTTTCGGCTGAAGCTTTCTTT
clone size: -
V gene: TRBV29-1
D gene: TRBD1
J gene: TRBJ1-1

CDR3 protein: CASSPRRQGITSGANVLTF
CDR3 DNA: TGTGCCAGCAGCCCCCGGCGGCAGGGGATAACCTCTGGGGCCAACGTCCTGACTTTC
clone size: -
V gene: TRBV14
D gene: -
J gene: TRBJ2-6

CDR3 protein: CASSVQGRWTEAFF
CDR3 DNA: TGTGCCAGCAGCGTACAGGGGAGGTGGACTGAAGCTTTCTTT
clone size: -
V gene: TRBV5-4
D gene: TRBD1
J gene: TRBJ1-1

CDR3 protein: CASRYTGSGNTIYF
CDR3 DNA: TGTGCCAGCAGATACACAGGGTCTGGAAACACCATATATTTT
clone size: -
V gene: TRBV11-2
D gene: -
J gene: TRBJ1-3

CDR3 protein: CAVGSSYNSPLHF
CDR3 DNA: TGTGCAGTGGGCAGCTCCTATAATTCACCCCTCCACTTT
clone size: few
V gene: TRBV30
D gene: -
J gene: TRBJ1-6

CDR3 protein: CASSDTGAGEQFF
CDR3 DNA: TGTGCCAGCAGCGATACAGGGGCGGGTGAGCAGTTCTTC
clone size: -
V gene: TRBV9
D gene: TRBD1
J gene: TRBJ2-1

CDR3 protein: CASSFYLGGAYNSPLHF
CDR3 DNA: TGTGCCAGCAGCTTTTATTTGGGGGGGGCCTATAATTCACCCCTCCACTTT
clone size: few
V gene: TRBV7-2
D gene: -
J gene: TRBJ1-6

CDR3 protein: CASSLVWAGQSGYTF
CDR3 DNA: TGTGCCAGCAGCTTAGTTTGGGCAGGGCAAAGTGGCTACACCTTC
clone size: once
V gene: TRBV7-2
D gene: -
J gene: TRBJ1-2

CDR3 protein: CASSLSLYGYTF
CDR3 DNA: TGTGCCAGCAGCTTGAGCCTCTATGGCTACACCTTC
clone size: -
V gene: TRBV5-6
D gene: -
J gene: TRBJ1-2

CDR3 protein: CASSVDPVRDGYTF
CDR3 DNA: TGTGCCAGCAGCGTAGATCCGGTACGGGATGGCTACACCTTC
clone size: -
V gene: TRBV9
D gene: -
J gene: TRBJ1-2

CDR3 protein: CASTPPSGRTTYEQYF
CDR3 DNA: TGTGCCAGCACCCCGCCTAGCGGGAGGACGACTTACGAGCAGTACTTC
clone size: once
V gene: TRBV11-2
D gene: TRBD2
J gene: TRBJ2-7

CDR3 protein: CASTFDRVTGELFF
CDR3 DNA: TGTGCCAGCACCTTCGACAGGGTCACCGGGGAGCTGTTTTTT
clone size: -
V gene: TRBV7-2
D gene: TRBD1
J gene: TRBJ2-2

CDR3 protein: CASSLGRRQGEIGTQYF
CDR3 DNA: TGTGCCAGCAGTTTGGGTCGTCGACAAGGGGAAATAGGGACCCAGTACTTC
clone size: -
V gene: TRBV5-6
D gene: -
J gene: TRBJ2-5

CDR3 protein: CASNRVDYGYTF
CDR3 DNA: TGTGCCAGTAATCGGGTGGACTATGGCTACACCTTC
clone size: -
V gene: TRBV19
D gene: -
J gene: TRBJ1-2

CDR3 protein: CAWSAATIYF
CDR3 DNA: TGTGCCTGGAGCGCGGCCACCATATATTTT
clone size: few
V gene: TRBV30
D gene: -
J gene: TRBJ1-3

CDR3 protein: CASSVRGGPYGYTF
CDR3 DNA: TGTGCCAGCAGTGTCCGGGGGGGCCCCTATGGCTACACCTTC
clone size: -
V gene: TRBV11-2
D gene: -
J gene: TRBJ1-2

CDR3 protein: CATSAGGRLTYEQYF
CDR3 DNA: TGTGCCACCAGTGCCGGGGGACGGCTCACCTACGAGCAGTACTTC
clone size: once
V gene: TRBV24-1
D gene: -
J gene: TRBJ2-7

CDR3 protein: CASSWGQTDTEAFF
CDR3 DNA: TGTGCCAGCAGCTGGGGACAGACGGACACTGAAGCTTTCTTT
clone size: -
V gene: TRBV6-5
D gene: TRBD1
J gene: TRBJ1-1

CDR3 protein: CASSQDRGFPFSYEQYF
CDR3 DNA: TGCGCCAGCAGCCAAGATCGAGGATTCCCCTTCTCCTACGAGCAGTACTTC
clone size: once
V gene: TRBV4-1
D gene: -
J gene: TRBJ2-7

CDR3 protein: CASGLPRGASIAGELFF
CDR3 DNA: TGTGCTAGTGGTTTGCCCCGTGGGGCGAGTATCGCCGGGGAGCTGTTTTTT
clone size: -
V gene: TRBV12-5
D gene: -
J gene: TRBJ2-2

CDR3 protein: CASRFDRASPLHF
CDR3 DNA: TGTGCCAGCAGATTTGACAGGGCCTCACCCCTCCACTTT
clone size: once
V gene: TRBV25-1
D gene: TRBD1
J gene: TRBJ1-6

CDR3 protein: CATSGLRPGLSTDTQYF
CDR3 DNA: TGTGCCACCAGTGGTCTCAGACCGGGACTTTCCACAGATACGCAGTATTTT
clone size: few
V gene: TRBV24-1
D gene: -
J gene: TRBJ2-3

CDR3 protein: CASSLGLAGGPHEQYF
CDR3 DNA: TGCGCCAGCAGCTTGGGACTAGCGGGGGGCCCCCACGAGCAGTACTTC
clone size: -
V gene: TRBV5-1
D gene: TRBD2
J gene: TRBJ2-7

CDR3 protein: CASSPEGGKYNEQFF
CDR3 DNA: TGTGCCAGCAGCCCCGAAGGGGGCAAATACAATGAGCAGTTCTTC
clone size: -
V gene: TRBV7-9
D gene: TRBD1
J gene: TRBJ2-1

CDR3 protein: CASRSDREYTGANVLTF
CDR3 DNA: TGTGCCAGCAGATCCGACAGGGAGTATACTGGGGCCAACGTCCTGACTTTC
clone size: -
V gene: TRBV13
D gene: TRBD1
J gene: TRBJ2-6

CDR3 protein: CASSPDREPPLHF
CDR3 DNA: TGTGCCAGCTCACCTGACAGGGAGCCACCCCTCCACTTT
clone size: -
V gene: TRBV18
D gene: TRBD1
J gene: TRBJ1-6

CDR3 protein: CASSLGWGQGNQPQHF
CDR3 DNA: TGCGCCAGCAGCTTGGGGTGGGGGCAGGGCAATCAGCCCCAGCATTTT
clone size: -
V gene: TRBV5-1
D gene: -
J gene: TRBJ1-5

CDR3 protein: CASSPFPPGVSTDTQYF
CDR3 DNA: TGTGCCAGCAGTCCATTCCCACCAGGGGTGAGCACAGATACGCAGTATTTT
clone size: -
V gene: TRBV27
D gene: -
J gene: TRBJ2-3

CDR3 protein: CASSLYAGGTYGYTF
CDR3 DNA: TGTGCCAGCAGCTTGTACGCAGGGGGCACCTATGGCTACACCTTC
clone size: few
V gene: TRBV5-6
D gene: TRBD1
J gene: TRBJ1-2

CDR3 protein: CASSSLPPTGYSGNTIYF
CDR3 DNA: TGTGCCAGCAGTTCCCTCCCCCCCACCGGTTACTCTGGAAACACCATATATTTT
clone size: -
V gene: TRBV5-4
D gene: -
J gene: TRBJ1-3